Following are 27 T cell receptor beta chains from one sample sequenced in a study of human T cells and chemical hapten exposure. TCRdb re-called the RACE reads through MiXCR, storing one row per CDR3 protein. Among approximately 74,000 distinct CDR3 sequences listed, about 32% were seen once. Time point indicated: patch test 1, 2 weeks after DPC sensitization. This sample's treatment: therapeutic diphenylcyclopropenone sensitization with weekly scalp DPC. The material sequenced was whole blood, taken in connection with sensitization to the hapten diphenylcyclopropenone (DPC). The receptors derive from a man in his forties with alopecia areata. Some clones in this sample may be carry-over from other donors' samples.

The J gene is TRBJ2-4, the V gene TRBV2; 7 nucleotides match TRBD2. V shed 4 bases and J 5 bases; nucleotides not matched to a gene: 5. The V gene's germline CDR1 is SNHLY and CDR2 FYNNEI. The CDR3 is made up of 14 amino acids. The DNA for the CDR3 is TGTGCCAGCAGTGGTGGGAGGGCCGAAAACATTCAGTACTTC. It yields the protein CASSGGRAENIQYF.

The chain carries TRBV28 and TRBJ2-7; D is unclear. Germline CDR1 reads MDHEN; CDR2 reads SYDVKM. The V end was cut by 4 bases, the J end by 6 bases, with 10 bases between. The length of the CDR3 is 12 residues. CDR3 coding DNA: TGTGCCAGCAGTTCACTCACAGTCGAGCAGTACTTC. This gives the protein CASSSLTVEQYF.

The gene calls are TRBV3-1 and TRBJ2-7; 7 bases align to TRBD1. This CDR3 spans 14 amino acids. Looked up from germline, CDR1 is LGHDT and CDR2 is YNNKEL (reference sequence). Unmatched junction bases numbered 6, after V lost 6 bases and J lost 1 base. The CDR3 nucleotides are TGTGCCAGCAGTCCTACGACAGGGTCCTACGAGCAGTACTTC. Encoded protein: CASSPTTGSYEQYF.

The CDR3 bases are TGTGCCACCAGTGCCGGAGGAACAGATACGCAGTATTTT. Its protein product is CATSAGGTDTQYF. The chain carries TRBV24-1 and TRBJ2-3; TRBD2 is a possible D gene (5 bases). Trimming stripped 5 bases from V and 3 bases from J, with 8 bases between. Germline values: CDR1 KGHDR, CDR2 SFDVKD. The CDR3 spans 13 residues.

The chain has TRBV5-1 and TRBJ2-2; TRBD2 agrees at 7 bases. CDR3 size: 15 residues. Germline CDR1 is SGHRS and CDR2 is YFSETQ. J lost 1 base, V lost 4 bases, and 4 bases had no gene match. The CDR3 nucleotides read TGCGCCAGCAGCCGGGACTACCGGAACACCGGGGAGCTGTTTTTT. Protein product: CASSRDYRNTGELFF. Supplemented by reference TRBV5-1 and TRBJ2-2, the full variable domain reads KAGVTQTPRYLIKTRGQQVTLSCSPISGHRSVSWYQQTPGQGLQFLFEYFSETQRNKGNFPGRFSGRQFSNSRSEMNVSTLELGDSALYLCASSRDYRNTGELFFGEGSRLTVL.

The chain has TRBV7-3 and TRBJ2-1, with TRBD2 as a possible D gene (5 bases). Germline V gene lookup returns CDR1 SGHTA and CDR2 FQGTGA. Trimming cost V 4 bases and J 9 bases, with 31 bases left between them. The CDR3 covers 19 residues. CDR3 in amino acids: CASSSTRPGLAPLGGEQFF. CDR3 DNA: TGTGCCAGCAGCTCAACAAGACCTGGCCTAGCTCCCCTGGGTGGTGAGCAGTTCTTC.

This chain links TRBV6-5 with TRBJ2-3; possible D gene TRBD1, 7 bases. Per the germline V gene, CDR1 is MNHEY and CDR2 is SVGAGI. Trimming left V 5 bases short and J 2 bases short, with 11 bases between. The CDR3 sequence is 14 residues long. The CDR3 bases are TGTGCCAGCAGTCGCAGGGGGGACACAGATACGCAGTATTTT. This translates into CASSRRGDTDTQYF.

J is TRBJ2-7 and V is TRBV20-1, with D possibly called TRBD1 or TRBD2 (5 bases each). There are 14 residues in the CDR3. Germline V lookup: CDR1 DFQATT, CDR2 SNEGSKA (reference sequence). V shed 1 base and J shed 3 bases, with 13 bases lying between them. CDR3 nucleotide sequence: TGCAGTGCTAGAGGACCGGGACGAGGCTACGAGCAGTACTTC. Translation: CSARGPGRGYEQYF.

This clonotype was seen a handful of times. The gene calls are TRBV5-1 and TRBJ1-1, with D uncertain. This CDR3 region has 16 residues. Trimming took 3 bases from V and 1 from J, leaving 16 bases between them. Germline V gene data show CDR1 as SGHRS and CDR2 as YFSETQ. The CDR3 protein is CASSYNERTGNTEAFF. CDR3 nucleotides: TGCGCCAGCAGCTATAACGAACGGACGGGGAACACTGAAGCTTTCTTT. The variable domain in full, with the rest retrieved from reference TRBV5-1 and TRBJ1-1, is KAGVTQTPRYLIKTRGQQVTLSCSPISGHRSVSWYQQTPGQGLQFLFEYFSETQRNKGNFPGRFSGRQFSNSRSEMNVSTLELGDSALYLCASSYNERTGNTEAFFGQGTRLTVV.

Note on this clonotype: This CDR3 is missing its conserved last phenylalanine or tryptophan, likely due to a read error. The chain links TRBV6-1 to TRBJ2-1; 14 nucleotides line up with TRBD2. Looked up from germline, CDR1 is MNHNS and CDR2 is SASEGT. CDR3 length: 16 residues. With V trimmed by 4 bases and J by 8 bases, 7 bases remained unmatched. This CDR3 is CASSATGTSGSDEQFV. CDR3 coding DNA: TGTGCCAGCAGTGCGACCGGGACTAGCGGGAGCGATGAGCAGTTCGTC.

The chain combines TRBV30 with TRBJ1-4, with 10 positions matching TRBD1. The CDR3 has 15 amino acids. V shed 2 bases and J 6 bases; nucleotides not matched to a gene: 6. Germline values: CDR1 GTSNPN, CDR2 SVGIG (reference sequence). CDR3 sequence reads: CAWSIPGTGDEKLFF. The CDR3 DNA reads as TGTGCCTGGAGTATCCCCGGGACAGGGGATGAAAAACTGTTTTTT.

CDR3: CATRDRDSGGNQPQHF. The CDR3, as DNA: TGTGCCACCCGGGACAGGGATAGTGGCGGCAATCAGCCCCAGCATTTT. V and J are TRBV28 and TRBJ1-5; 9 nucleotides line up with TRBD1. CDR1 is MDHEN, CDR2 SYDVKM, per germline. The CDR3 totals 16 residues. V lost 10 bases to trimming and J lost 2 bases; unmatched junction nucleotides: 12.

This chain's CDR3 is CASSRETGLGYGYTF. The CDR3 DNA sequence: TGCGCCAGCAGCCGAGAGACAGGTTTGGGCTATGGCTACACCTTC. J is TRBJ1-2 and V is TRBV4-1; D is possibly TRBD1 (6 bases). The germline V gene encodes CDR1 MGHRA and CDR2 YSYEKL. Trimming removed 4 bases from V and 4 bases from J, with 16 bases in between. CDR3 length: 15 residues.

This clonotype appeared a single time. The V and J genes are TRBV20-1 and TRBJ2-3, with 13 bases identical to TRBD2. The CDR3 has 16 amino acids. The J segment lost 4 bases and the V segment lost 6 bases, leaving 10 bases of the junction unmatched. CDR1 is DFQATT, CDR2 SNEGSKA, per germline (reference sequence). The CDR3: CSARSGTSGNPDTQYF. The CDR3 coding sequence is TGCAGTGCCAGATCCGGGACTAGCGGGAACCCAGATACGCAGTATTTT.

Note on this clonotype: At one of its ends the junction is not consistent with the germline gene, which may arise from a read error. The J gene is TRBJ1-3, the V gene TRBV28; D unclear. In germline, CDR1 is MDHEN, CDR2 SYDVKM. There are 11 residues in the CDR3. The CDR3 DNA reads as TGTGCCAGCAGTTATCGGAACACCGTATATTTT. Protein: CASSYRNTVYF.

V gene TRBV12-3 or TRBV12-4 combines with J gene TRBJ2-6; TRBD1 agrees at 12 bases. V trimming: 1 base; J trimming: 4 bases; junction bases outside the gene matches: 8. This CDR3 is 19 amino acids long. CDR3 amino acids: CASSLEVGQGARGANVLTF. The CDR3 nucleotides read TGTGCCAGCAGTTTAGAAGTGGGACAGGGGGCGCGGGGGGCCAACGTCCTGACTTTC.

This CDR3 is CASGPRTAYKQYF. The CDR3 DNA sequence: TGTGCCAGCGGCCCCCGGACAGCGTACAAGCAGTACTTC. The chain uses TRBV6-6 and TRBJ2-7, with D possibly TRBD1 on 6 matching bases. The CDR3 covers 13 residues. Germline V CDR1 and CDR2: MNHNY, SVGAGI (reference sequence). Trimming stripped 8 bases from V and 8 bases from J, with 19 bases between.

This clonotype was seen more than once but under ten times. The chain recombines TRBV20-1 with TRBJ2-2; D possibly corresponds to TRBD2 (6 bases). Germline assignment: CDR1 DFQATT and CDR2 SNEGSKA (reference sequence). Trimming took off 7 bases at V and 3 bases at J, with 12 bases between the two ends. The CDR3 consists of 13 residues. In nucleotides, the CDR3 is TGCAGTGGAAGCCGGGACTACACCGGGGAGCTGTTTTTT. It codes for CSGSRDYTGELFF.

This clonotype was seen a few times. The CDR3 is CASSLFIRDGPYEQYF. The CDR3 DNA sequence: TGTGCCAGCAGTTTATTCATCCGGGACGGTCCCTACGAGCAGTACTTC. The chain recombines TRBV27 with TRBJ2-7; possibly TRBD1 or TRBD2 for D (5 bases each). The CDR3 totals 16 residues. CDR1 MNHEY and CDR2 SMNVEV come from the germline V gene (reference sequence). V shed 1 base and J shed 2 bases, with 15 bases lying between them.

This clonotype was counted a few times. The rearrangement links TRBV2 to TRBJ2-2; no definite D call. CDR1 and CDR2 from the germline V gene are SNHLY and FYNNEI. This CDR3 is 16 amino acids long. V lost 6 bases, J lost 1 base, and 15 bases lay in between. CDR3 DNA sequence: TGTGCCAGCAGACGTTCCACGGCTTTGAACACCGGGGAGCTGTTTTTT. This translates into CASRRSTALNTGELFF.

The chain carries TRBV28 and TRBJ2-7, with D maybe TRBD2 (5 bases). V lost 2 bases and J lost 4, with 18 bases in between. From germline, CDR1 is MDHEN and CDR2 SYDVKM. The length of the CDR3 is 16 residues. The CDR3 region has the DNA TGTGCCAGCAGTTTACGGTCGGGGAGACTGTTGTACGAGCAGTACTTC. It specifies CASSLRSGRLLYEQYF.

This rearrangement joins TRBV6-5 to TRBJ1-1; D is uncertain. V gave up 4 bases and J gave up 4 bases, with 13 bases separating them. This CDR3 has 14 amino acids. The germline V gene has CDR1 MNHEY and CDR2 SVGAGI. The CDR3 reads CASSWENRGTEAFF. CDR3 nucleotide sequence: TGTGCCAGCAGTTGGGAGAATCGAGGCACTGAAGCTTTCTTT.

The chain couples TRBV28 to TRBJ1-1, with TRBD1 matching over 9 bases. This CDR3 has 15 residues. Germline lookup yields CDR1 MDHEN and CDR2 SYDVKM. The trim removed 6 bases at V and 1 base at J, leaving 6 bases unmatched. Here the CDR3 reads CASRSQGAGNTEAFF. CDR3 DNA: TGTGCCAGCAGATCACAGGGGGCTGGGAACACTGAAGCTTTCTTT.

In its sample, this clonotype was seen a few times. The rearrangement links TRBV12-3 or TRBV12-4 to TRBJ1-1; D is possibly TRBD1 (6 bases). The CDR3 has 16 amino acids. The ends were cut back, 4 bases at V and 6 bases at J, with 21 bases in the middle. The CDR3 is CASSSRYGQRAAEAFF. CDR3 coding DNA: TGTGCCAGCAGTTCTCGATATGGACAGCGGGCGGCTGAAGCTTTCTTT.

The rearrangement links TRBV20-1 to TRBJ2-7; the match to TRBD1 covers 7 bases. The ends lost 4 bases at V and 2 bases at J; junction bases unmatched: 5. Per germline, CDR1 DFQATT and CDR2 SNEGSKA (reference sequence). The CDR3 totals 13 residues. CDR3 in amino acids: CSAIPGQAYEQYF. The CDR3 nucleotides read TGCAGTGCTATCCCCGGACAGGCCTACGAGCAGTACTTC.

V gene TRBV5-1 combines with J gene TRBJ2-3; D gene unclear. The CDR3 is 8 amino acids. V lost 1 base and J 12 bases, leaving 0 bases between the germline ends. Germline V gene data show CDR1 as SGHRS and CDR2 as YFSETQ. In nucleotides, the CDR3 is TGCGCCAGCAGCTTGCAGTATTTT. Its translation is CASSLQYF. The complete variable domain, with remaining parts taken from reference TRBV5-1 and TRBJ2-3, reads KAGVTQTPRYLIKTRGQQVTLSCSPISGHRSVSWYQQTPGQGLQFLFEYFSETQRNKGNFPGRFSGRQFSNSRSEMNVSTLELGDSALYLCASSLQYFGPGTRLTVL.

Here the CDR3 reads CASSQVGGRGNQPQHF. The DNA for the CDR3 is TGTGCCAGCTCGCAGGTCGGGGGGCGCGGCAATCAGCCCCAGCATTTT. The chain has TRBV18 and TRBJ1-5; D perhaps matches TRBD1 (6 bases). Trimming pared 6 bases from V and 2 bases from J, leaving 17 bases between. The germline gives CDR1 KGHSH, CDR2 LQKENI. The CDR3 has 16 amino acids.